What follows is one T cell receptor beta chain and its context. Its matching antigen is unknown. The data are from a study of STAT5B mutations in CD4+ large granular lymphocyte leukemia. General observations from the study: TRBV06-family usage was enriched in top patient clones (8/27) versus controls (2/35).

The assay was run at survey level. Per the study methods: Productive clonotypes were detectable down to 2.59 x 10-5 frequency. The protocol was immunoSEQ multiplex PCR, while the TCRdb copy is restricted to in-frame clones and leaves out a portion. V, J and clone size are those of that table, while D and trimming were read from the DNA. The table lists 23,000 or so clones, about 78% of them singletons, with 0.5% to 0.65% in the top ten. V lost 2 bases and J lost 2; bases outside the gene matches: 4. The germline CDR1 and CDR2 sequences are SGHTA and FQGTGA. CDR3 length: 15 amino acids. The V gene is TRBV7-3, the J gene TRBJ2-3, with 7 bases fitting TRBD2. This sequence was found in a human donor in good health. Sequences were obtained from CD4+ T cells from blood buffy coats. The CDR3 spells CASSLEAGPTDTQYF. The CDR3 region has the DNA TGTGCCAGCAGCTTAGAAGCGGGGCCCACAGATACGCAGTATTTT.